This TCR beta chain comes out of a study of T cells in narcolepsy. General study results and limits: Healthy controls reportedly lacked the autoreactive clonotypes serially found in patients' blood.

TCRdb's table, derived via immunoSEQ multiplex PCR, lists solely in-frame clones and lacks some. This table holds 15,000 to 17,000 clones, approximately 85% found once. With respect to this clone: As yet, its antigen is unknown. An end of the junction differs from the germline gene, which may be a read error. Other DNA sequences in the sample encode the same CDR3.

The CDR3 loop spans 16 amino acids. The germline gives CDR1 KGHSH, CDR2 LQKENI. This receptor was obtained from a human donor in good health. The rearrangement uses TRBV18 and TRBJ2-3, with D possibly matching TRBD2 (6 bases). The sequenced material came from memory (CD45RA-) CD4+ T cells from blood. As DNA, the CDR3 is TGCGCCAGCTCATCGCTCGTCGCGGGAATCACAGATACGCAGTATTTT. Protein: CASSSLVAGITDTQYF.